The 2 T cell receptor beta chains in this list originate from one sample, sequenced in a study of T cell clonality in common variable immunodeficiency. The protocol was immunoSEQ multiplex PCR, while the TCRdb copy is restricted to in-frame clones and leaves out a portion. The record shows about 37,000 clones for this sample, with no singletons present. Sequenced: peripheral blood mononuclear cells. The origin of the receptors is a person aged 18 to 75 in good health.

This clone was counted many times. Read coverage stops 3 residues before the CDR3 terminus; the germline J gene supplies the remainder. The V call is TRBV7-2, the J call TRBJ2-1; maybe TRBD1 (5 bases). The CDR3 length is 15 residues. Trimming stripped 5 bases from V and 5 bases from J, with 16 bases between. CDR1 is SGHTA, CDR2 FQGNSA, per germline. CDR3 sequence: CASSQRASGNNEQFF. The CDR3 DNA, read in part, is TGTGCCAGCAGCCAACGGGCGTCAGGGAACAATGAG.

This clone was recorded at least ten times. The CDR3 goes on 3 residues after the read ends, and that part is filled in from the germline J gene. The chain uses TRBV5-1 and TRBJ1-3; 8 nucleotides agree with TRBD1. CDR1 and CDR2 (germline): SGHRS, YFSETQ. The junction had 13 bases not matched to a gene; V was cut back by 4 bases and J by 1 base. The CDR3 consists of 18 residues. This CDR3 is CASSRAGTGLASGNTIYF. The covered CDR3 bases are TGCGCCAGCAGCCGAGCCGGGACAGGTTTGGCATCTGGAAACACC.